These T cell receptor beta chains were read from a single sample in a study of blood T cell repertoires in COVID-19. Repertoires were generated with immunoSEQ multiplex PCR, while TCRdb's copy carries only in-frame clones and drops some. The sample holds a few hundred thousand clones, 83% seen once. The source material was peripheral blood. These receptors all stem from a man aged 55-75 years who had recovered from COVID-19. Each CDR3 is given with its conserved first and last residue. The order of the fields is D gene, clone size, J gene, V gene, CDR3 DNA, CDR3 protein. A D gene is named only where the DNA matches it firmly. For some rows the clone size is stated as once, few or many, or as a class when expanded; others skip it.

-	-	TRBJ1-1	TRBV3-1/TRBV3-2	TGTGCCAGCAGCCTTGGGACATTGAACACTGAAGCTTTCTTT	CASSLGTLNTEAFF
TRBD1	-	TRBJ1-1	TRBV6-5	TGTGCCAGCAGGCGGACAGGACAGACCACTGAAGCTTTCTTT	CASRRTGQTTEAFF
-	-	TRBJ2-1	TRBV19	TGTGCCAGTAGTATAGGGTTTGCAGGGGCGAGGGACAATGAGCAGTTCTTC	CASSIGFAGARDNEQFF
TRBD2	-	TRBJ2-7	TRBV4-1	TGCGCCAGCAGCCAAGCCGGGACTAGCAGCTACGAGCAGTACTTC	CASSQAGTSSYEQYF
-	-	TRBJ2-7	TRBV14	TGTGCCAGCAGCCAAGATCTACCCGCCCAACGTGGCGAGCAGTACTTC	CASSQDLPAQRGEQYF
TRBD1	-	TRBJ1-1	TRBV30	TGTGCCTGGAGGAAACAGGGGGCGAACACTGAAGCTTTCTTT	CAWRKQGANTEAFF
TRBD1	once	TRBJ1-2	TRBV3-1/TRBV3-2	TGTGCCAGCAGCGGCGGACAGGACCCCTATGGCTACACCTTC	CASSGGQDPYGYTF
TRBD1	-	TRBJ1-1	TRBV3-1/TRBV3-2	TGTGCCAGCAGCCATCCCACAGGGGGCACTGAAGCTTTCTTT	CASSHPTGGTEAFF
-	-	TRBJ2-4	TRBV3-1/TRBV3-2	TGTGCCAGCAGCCAAGGTTCCGGACTGGGGGCCAAAAACATTCAGTACTTC	CASSQGSGLGAKNIQYF
TRBD1	-	TRBJ1-3	TRBV5-1	TGCGCCAGCAGCAGGGAACAGGGGGCTGGAAACACCATATATTTT	CASSREQGAGNTIYF
-	-	TRBJ1-2	TRBV7-9	TGTGCCAGCAGCTTTCATGACCTAGAGTATGGCTACACCTTC	CASSFHDLEYGYTF
TRBD1	few	TRBJ1-5	TRBV19	TGTGCCAGTAGTATTCTAGGGGGCGGACAGCCCCAGCATTTT	CASSILGGGQPQHF
-	-	TRBJ1-1	TRBV18	TGTGCCAGCTCACGACAGGTCCGGGGGGACACTGAAGCTTTCTTT	CASSRQVRGDTEAFF
-	-	TRBJ2-2	TRBV5-1	TGCGCCAGCAGCTTGGCCTGGCAGGGGTCCGGGGAGCTGTTTTTT	CASSLAWQGSGELFF
-	-	TRBJ1-5	TRBV18	TGTGCCAGCTCACCACGGCAGGGAAATCAGCCCCAGCATTTT	CASSPRQGNQPQHF
TRBD1	-	TRBJ2-1	TRBV30	TGTGCCTGCAATTCAGGGGGCTCCTACAATGAGCAGTTCTTC	CACNSGGSYNEQFF
-	-	TRBJ1-2	TRBV18	TGTGCCAGCTCGGCCAGGGCCTATGGCTACACCTTC	CASSARAYGYTF
TRBD2	-	TRBJ2-5	TRBV7-2	TGTGCCAGCAGCTTAGCGGTTGGCGGGGGTAGTATTGAGACCCAGTACTTC	CASSLAVGGGSIETQYF
TRBD1	-	TRBJ2-1	TRBV6-5	TGTGCCAGTAGAATTCCAGGGGGCTCCTACAATGAGCAGTTCTTC	CASRIPGGSYNEQFF
TRBD1	-	TRBJ2-3	TRBV27	TGTGCCAGCAGTTCGGACAGGGCCTACACAGATACGCAGTATTTT	CASSSDRAYTDTQYF
-	-	TRBJ2-5	TRBV7-3	TGTGCCAGCAGCTTGTCAGGGTTCCTGGAGACCCAGTACTTC	CASSLSGFLETQYF
-	-	TRBJ1-2	TRBV7-2	TGTGCCAGCAGCGCAAGTAGGGGGGGCCGCTGGGTTGGCTACACCTTC	CASSASRGGRWVGYTF
-	-	TRBJ1-1	TRBV2	TGTGCCAGCAAAACAGGGTTCACTGAAGCTTTCTTT	CASKTGFTEAFF
TRBD1	once	TRBJ2-7	TRBV15	TGTGCCACCAGCAGAGGTCCCAGGGACAGGGGGCGGTACGAGCAGTACTTC	CATSRGPRDRGRYEQYF
-	once	TRBJ1-2	TRBV4-1	TGCGCCAGCAGCCAAGATGGAGGCAGGCTCAACACCTTC	CASSQDGGRLNTF
TRBD1	-	TRBJ2-7	TRBV6-5	TGTGCCAGCCTCCCCCCCGGGACAGGGGGCTCCGAGCAGTACTTC	CASLPPGTGGSEQYF
-	-	TRBJ1-3	TRBV9	TGTGCCAGCAGCGTAGCCCCGACAGGTGCTGGAAACACCATATATTTT	CASSVAPTGAGNTIYF
TRBD1	-	TRBJ2-5	TRBV9	TGTGCCAGCAGCGTAGCAGGGCAGGGGGCCGAGACCCAGTACTTC	CASSVAGQGAETQYF
-	-	TRBJ1-1	TRBV28	TGTGCCAGCAGTTCCCCCGGGGGATCCGGCACTGAAGCTTTCTTT	CASSSPGGSGTEAFF
-	-	TRBJ2-7	TRBV18	TGTGCCAGCTCACCGTCAGGGCATAGCTCCTACGAGCAGTACTTC	CASSPSGHSSYEQYF
TRBD1	-	TRBJ1-5	TRBV19	TGTGCCAGTAGTACAGGGGGTGGGGTTCCCCCCCAGCATTTT	CASSTGGGVPPQHF
TRBD2	once	TRBJ2-3	TRBV7-3	TGTGCCAGCAGCTTAGGGCGGGGGAGCACAGATACGCAGTATTTT	CASSLGRGSTDTQYF
-	-	TRBJ2-1	TRBV28	TGTGCCAGCAGTTTAATTTATCGGGGCAATGAGCAGTTCTTC	CASSLIYRGNEQFF
TRBD2	-	TRBJ2-7	TRBV14	TGTGCCAGCAGCCACCAAGACCGACTAGCGCACTCCTACGAGCAGTACTTC	CASSHQDRLAHSYEQYF
-	few	TRBJ1-2	TRBV30	TGTGCCTGGAGTGTAGGTAGGGGATATGGCTACACCTTC	CAWSVGRGYGYTF
-	few	TRBJ2-7	TRBV30	TGTGCCTGGGCCGATTCGGGGGAGCAGTACTTC	CAWADSGEQYF
-	-	TRBJ2-2	TRBV5-1	TGCGCCAGCAGCTTTCTAGAATCGAACACCGGGGAGCTGTTTTTT	CASSFLESNTGELFF
TRBD1	-	TRBJ1-1	TRBV18	TGTGCCAGCTCACCATATCAGGGGGCATCTAACACTGAAGCTTTCTTT	CASSPYQGASNTEAFF
TRBD1	-	TRBJ1-5	TRBV4-2	TGTGCCAGCAGCCAAGAAGGGACAGGGTTGATGAGCAATCAGCCCCAGCATTTT	CASSQEGTGLMSNQPQHF
-	-	TRBJ2-1	TRBV24-1	TGTGCCACCAGTGCCGGGTTTAATGAGCAGTTCTTC	CATSAGFNEQFF
TRBD1	-	TRBJ2-7	TRBV27	TGTGCCAGCAGTTTCTCTGGACAGGGTGGGTACGAGCAGTACTTC	CASSFSGQGGYEQYF
-	few	TRBJ2-1	TRBV4-1	TGCGCCAGCAGCCAAGACTACCCCCGGGACAATGAGCAGTTCTTC	CASSQDYPRDNEQFF
-	-	TRBJ2-3	TRBV6-4	TGTGCCAGCAGTCCCCGATGGGGCGCAGATACGCAGTATTTT	CASSPRWGADTQYF
-	-	TRBJ1-1	TRBV5-8	TGTGCCAGCAGGGGCCTACAGAACACTGAAGCTTTCTTT	CASRGLQNTEAFF
TRBD1	once	TRBJ2-7	TRBV7-8	TGTGCCAGCAGCTTAGTTGGGACAGGGGGCTACGAGCAGTACTTC	CASSLVGTGGYEQYF
-	-	TRBJ2-3	TRBV10-1	TGCGCCAGCAGCGCGACTAGACAGTGCACAGATACGCAGTATTTT	CASSATRQCTDTQYF
-	-	TRBJ1-2	TRBV5-1	TGCGCCAGCAGCACCGGGGGAACTAACTATGGCTACACCTTC	CASSTGGTNYGYTF
TRBD2	-	TRBJ2-7	TRBV19	TGTGCCAGTAGTCTACGGGGGGTCGCCTACGAGCAGTACTTC	CASSLRGVAYEQYF
-	-	TRBJ1-5	TRBV7-9	TGTGCCAGCAGCTTAGCAATCGGTCAGCCCCAGCATTTT	CASSLAIGQPQHF
TRBD1	-	TRBJ2-7	TRBV9	TGTGCCAGCAGCCCGACAGGGGGTTCAACCTACGAGCAGTACTTC	CASSPTGGSTYEQYF
-	-	TRBJ2-4	TRBV19	TGTGCCGCTGGGGGGATAGCCAAAAACATTCAGTACTTC	CAAGGIAKNIQYF
TRBD1	-	TRBJ1-1	TRBV4-1	TGCGCCAGCAGCCAAGACTGGACAGGGTCGTCGCCTGAAGCTTTCTTT	CASSQDWTGSSPEAFF
-	-	TRBJ1-5	TRBV6-5	TGTGCCAGCCGGGAGTATACGGGCAATCAGCCCCAGCATTTT	CASREYTGNQPQHF
-	-	TRBJ2-5	TRBV5-4	TGTGCCAGCAAAGGGGTCGAGCCGACCCAGTACTTC	CASKGVEPTQYF
TRBD2	-	TRBJ2-1	TRBV27	TGTGCCAGCGTAAAACTAGCGGGAGGGCCTTACAATGAGCAGTTCTTC	CASVKLAGGPYNEQFF